The present TCR beta chain was sequenced within a study of cytotoxic CD8 clonotypes in ibrutinib-treated CLL. This clone was detected once. The junction had 7 bases not matched to a gene; V was cut back by 3 bases and J by 3 bases. CDR3 size: 15 residues. Per the germline V gene, CDR1 is KGHSH and CDR2 is LQKENI. Sequencing was performed with immunoSEQ multiplex PCR; in TCRdb, only in-frame clones are kept and a portion is missing. The table lists just over 65,000 clones, about 64% of them singletons. Sequenced here: PBMCs, sampled after 12 months of ibrutinib treatment. The chain links TRBV18 to TRBJ1-2; TRBD1 agrees at 7 bases. The TCR originated in a human donor with chronic lymphocytic leukemia. The CDR3 bases are TGTGCCAGCTCACCTGAGACAGGGATGCACTATGGCTACACCTTC. As protein: CASSPETGMHYGYTF.